Shown below are 8 T cell receptor beta chains from a single sample sequenced in a study of cytomegalovirus exposure and HLA in healthy donors (TCRdb year 2017). Library creation used the immunoSEQ multiplex PCR assay. For the multiplex PCR, a mixture combining 60 forward primers for TCR Vbeta segments and 13 reverse primers for TCR Jbeta segments was used. TCRdb stores this immuneACCESS table with in-frame sequences only. Part of the clones is absent; in the studies checked, under half of the shortfall reflects unresolved V genes, and no reason is known for the rest. This sample is represented by about 140,000 clones; about 82% of them were singletons. 1.5% to 2% of the sample is held by the ten biggest clonotypes. Sequenced input: PBMCs. Receptors were obtained from a female donor in good health and CMV-seropositive.

CDR3 protein: CASSFIPTVNTGELFF. The CDR3, as DNA: TGTGCCAGCAGCTTCATCCCCACAGTGAACACCGGGGAGCTGTTTTTT. The chain recombines TRBV5-6 with TRBJ2-2; D is unresolved. Trimming cost V 2 bases and J 1 base, with 12 bases left between them. The CDR3 loop spans 16 amino acids. Germline V gene sequence: CDR1 SGHDT, CDR2 YYEEEE.

V and J are TRBV7-9 and TRBJ2-3, with TRBD1 matching over 7 bases. This CDR3 is built from 14 residues. Germline-derived CDR1 and CDR2 are SEHNR and FQNEAQ (reference sequence). The J segment lost 4 bases and the V segment lost 5 bases, leaving 6 bases of the junction unmatched. Here the CDR3 DNA reads TGTGCCAGCAGCCTAAACAGGGGTTCAGATACGCAGTATTTT. Translation: CASSLNRGSDTQYF.

The chain couples TRBV29-1 to TRBJ2-3, with 7 bases fitting TRBD1. The CDR3 totals 16 residues. J gave up 4 bases and V 0 bases, and 10 bases lay outside the gene matches. Germline CDR1 SQVTM, CDR2 ANQGSEA. CDR3 sequence (DNA): TGCAGCGTTGAAGAACAAGGGGGCGCTCGGGCAGATACGCAGTATTTT. As protein: CSVEEQGGARADTQYF.

CDR3 region: CASSASGTGSGNTIYF. The DNA of the CDR3 is TGTGCCAGCAGCGCCTCCGGGACAGGGTCTGGAAACACCATATATTTT. V usage is TRBV9 and J usage is TRBJ1-3, with TRBD1 matching over 9 bases. CDR3 size: 16 residues. V shed 3 bases, J shed 1 base, and the junction held 5 bases outside the gene matches. CDR1 is SGDLS and CDR2 is YYNGEE in the germline V gene. The full variable domain, completed using reference TRBV9 and TRBJ1-3, is DSGVTQTPKHLITATGQRVTLRCSPRSGDLSVYWYQQSLDQGLQFLIQYYNGEERAKGNILERFSAQQFPDLHSELNLSSLELGDSALYFCASSASGTGSGNTIYFGEGSWLTVV.

The chain employs TRBV15 and TRBJ2-2; the match to TRBD1 covers 10 bases. Trimming cost V 4 bases and J 4 bases; bases outside gene matches: 12. The CDR3 loop spans 18 amino acids. The germline V gene encodes CDR1 LNHNV and CDR2 YYDKDF (reference sequence). The chain's CDR3 is CATSTLPGQGPSTGELFF. The CDR3 DNA is TGTGCCACCAGCACGCTTCCGGGACAGGGGCCCAGCACCGGGGAGCTGTTTTTT.

The chain is built from TRBV18 and TRBJ1-1; D may be TRBD1 (5 bases). Trimming removed 4 bases at V and 5 bases at J, with 14 bases between. The CDR3 is 14 residues long. Per the germline V gene, CDR1 is KGHSH and CDR2 is LQKENI. In DNA form, the CDR3 reads TGTGCCAGCTCACGTTCACGGGGGGAGACTGAAGCTTTCTTT. Translated, it gives CASSRSRGETEAFF. The full variable domain, in which reference TRBV18 and TRBJ1-1 provide the parts outside the CDR3, is NAGVMQNPRHLVRRRGQEARLRCSPMKGHSHVYWYRQLPEEGLKFMVYLQKENIIDESGMPKERFSAEFPKEGPSILRIQQVVRGDSAAYFCASSRSRGETEAFFGQGTRLTVV.

This chain connects TRBV30 to TRBJ2-3, with TRBD1 matching over 11 bases. Germline CDR1 GTSNPN, CDR2 SVGIG (reference sequence). The CDR3 length is 16 residues. With V trimmed by 1 base and J by 5 bases, 8 bases remained unmatched. In DNA, the CDR3 is TGTGCCTGGAGTGCCTCGGGGACAGGGGGAAGAGATACGCAGTATTTT. Amino acids: CAWSASGTGGRDTQYF.

The sample holds one count of this clone. The V gene is TRBV19, the J gene TRBJ1-4; the match to TRBD1 covers 12 bases. Germline-derived CDR1 and CDR2 are LNHDA and SQIVND (reference sequence). The CDR3 contains 13 residues. Trimming at V came to 10 bases and at J to 10 bases, leaving 7 bases not matched to a gene. In nucleotides, the CDR3 is TGTGCCACCGGGGACAGGGGGCTCGGAAAACTGTTTTTT. Its protein product is CATGDRGLGKLFF.